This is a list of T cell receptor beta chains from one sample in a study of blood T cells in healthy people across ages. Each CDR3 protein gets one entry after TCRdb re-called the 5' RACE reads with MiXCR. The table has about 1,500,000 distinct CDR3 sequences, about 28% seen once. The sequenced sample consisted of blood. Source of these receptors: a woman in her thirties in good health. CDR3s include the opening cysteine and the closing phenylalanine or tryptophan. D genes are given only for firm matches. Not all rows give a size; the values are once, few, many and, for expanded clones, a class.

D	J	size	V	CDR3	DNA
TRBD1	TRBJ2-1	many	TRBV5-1	CASSESNTGEKFF	TGCGCCAGCAGCGAATCTAATACAGGGGAGAAGTTCTTC
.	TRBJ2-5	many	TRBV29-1	CSVAFGRTPQETQYF	TGCAGCGTTGCTTTCGGCAGGACGCCCCAAGAGACCCAGTACTTC
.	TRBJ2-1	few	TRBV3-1	CASSHYPRPGQQFF	TGTGCCAGCAGCCATTACCCCCGTCCCGGACAGCAGTTCTTC
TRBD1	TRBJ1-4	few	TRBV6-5	CASRLGQGSEKLFF	TGTGCCAGCAGGTTAGGACAGGGAAGCGAAAAATTGTTTTTT
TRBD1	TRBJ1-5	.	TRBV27	CASSLSFGDRMDNQPQHF	TGTGCCAGCAGTTTAAGTTTCGGGGACAGGATGGACAATCAGCCCCAGCATTTT
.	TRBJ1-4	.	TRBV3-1	CASSQRGGGRKLFF	TGTGCCAGCAGCCAAAGGGGCGGGGGTCGCAAACTGTTTTTT
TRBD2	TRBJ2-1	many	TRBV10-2	CASKRTSGSRSNEQFF	TGCGCCAGCAAACGGACTAGCGGGAGTCGGTCTAATGAGCAGTTCTTC
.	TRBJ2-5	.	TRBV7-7	CASSLMAGARETQYF	TGTGCCAGCAGCTTAATGGCAGGGGCTAGGGAGACCCAGTACTTC
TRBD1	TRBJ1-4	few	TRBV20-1	CSANPDRGYPTNEKLFF	TGCAGTGCTAACCCGGACAGGGGGTACCCAACTAATGAAAAACTGTTTTTT
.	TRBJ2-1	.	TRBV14	CTSSQGSQGWETQFF	TGTACCAGCAGCCAAGGTTCGCAGGGCTGGGAGACCCAGTTCTTC
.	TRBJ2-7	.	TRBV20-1	CSARDAAYEQYF	TGCAGTGCTCGGGACGCCGCCTACGAGCAGTACTTC
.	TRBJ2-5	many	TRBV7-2	CASSLDPLGTQYF	TGTGCCAGCAGCTTAGATCCTTTGGGGACCCAGTACTTC